This T cell receptor (beta chain) derives from a study of T cell changes during pregnancy in multiple sclerosis. This CDR3 has 15 amino acids. Germline assignment: CDR1 LNHNV and CDR2 YYDKDF (reference sequence). V gave up 1 base and J gave up 5 bases; unmatched junction bases: 7. Clones were sequenced by immunoSEQ multiplex PCR, and TCRdb holds only the in-frame ones, with some missing. Of fewer than 90,000 clones detected, 94% appear once; the ten largest clones hold 1.5% to 2%. Specimen: peripheral blood, collected after pregnancy. This clonotype originated in a female donor in good health, enrolled as a control in a pregnancy study. The chain combines TRBV15 with TRBJ2-5; TRBD2 agrees at 7 bases. CDR3 sequence reads: CATSRGGGREETQYF. CDR3 bases: TGTGCCACCAGCAGAGGGGGAGGGCGCGAGGAGACCCAGTACTTC.